The rows below give T cell receptor beta chains drawn from one sample of a study of CD4 T cells in relation to SARS-CoV-2 and coronaviruses. The protocol was immunoSEQ multiplex PCR, while the TCRdb copy is restricted to in-frame clones and leaves out a portion. The repertoire holds just under 65,000 clones, about 94% seen once, with 0.14% in the top ten. Material: naive CD4+ T cells from PBMCs. These receptors originate from a human donor in good health. The CDR3 runs from the conserved cysteine through the conserved F or W. Each record gives: D gene, V gene, J gene, clone size, CDR3 protein, CDR3 DNA. D genes are given only for firm matches. Clone size is stated in some rows and not others, as once, few, many or a class when expanded.

-,TRBV7-8,TRBJ1-3,-,CASSRTVGTGNTIYF,TGTGCCAGCAGCCGGACGGTGGGGACTGGAAACACCATATATTTT
-,TRBV28,TRBJ1-4,-,CASSPLGVATNEKLFF,TGTGCCAGCAGTCCCTTGGGGGTAGCAACTAATGAAAAACTGTTTTTT
-,TRBV9,TRBJ2-4,once,CASSARQEAKNIQYF,TGTGCCAGCAGCGCCCGCCAGGAGGCCAAAAACATTCAGTACTTC
-,TRBV6-8,TRBJ1-4,once,CASSYPGNEKLFF,TGTGCCAGCAGTTACCCAGGTAATGAAAAACTGTTTTTT
TRBD1,TRBV27,TRBJ1-5,-,CASSLSCGGPGQGQSAQHF,TGTGCCAGCAGTTTATCATGTGGGGGCCCGGGACAGGGACAATCAGCCCAGCATTTT
-,TRBV27,TRBJ1-5,few,CASSPGLNQPQHF,TGTGCCAGCAGTCCGGGTCTCAATCAGCCCCAGCATTTT
-,TRBV28,TRBJ2-3,-,CASSLGDTQYF,TGTGCCAGCAGCCTGGGGGATACGCAGTATTTT
-,TRBV28,TRBJ1-2,-,CASTTPSGGQGFYGYTF,TGTGCCAGCACCACCCCTTCGGGGGGGCAGGGCTTCTATGGCTACACCTTC
-,TRBV5-4,TRBJ1-3,-,CASSLDRRSGNTIYF,TGTGCCAGCAGCTTGGACAGACGCTCTGGAAACACCATATATTTT
TRBD1,TRBV18,TRBJ2-4,-,CASSSPGQGHIQYF,TGTGCCAGCTCATCCCCGGGACAGGGACACATTCAGTACTTC
-,TRBV7-2,TRBJ2-1,-,CASSRRGSYNEQFF,TGTGCCAGCAGTCGGCGGGGAAGTTACAATGAGCAGTTCTTC
-,TRBV28,TRBJ1-2,-,CASSLKRPGSDYGYTF,TGTGCCAGCAGTTTGAAACGGCCCGGTTCGGACTATGGCTACACCTTC
TRBD2,TRBV5-1,TRBJ2-7,-,CASSFSLLAGVYEQYF,TGCGCCAGCAGCTTTTCCCTTTTAGCGGGGGTCTACGAGCAGTACTTC
-,TRBV7-3,TRBJ2-1,-,CASSLSPSNFNNEQFF,TGTGCCAGCAGCTTAAGCCCCAGTAACTTTAACAATGAGCAGTTCTTC
-,TRBV28,TRBJ2-4,-,CASSGAELAKNIQYF,TGTGCCAGCAGTGGAGCGGAGCTAGCCAAAAACATTCAGTACTTC
-,TRBV19,TRBJ1-6,-,CASSVQGTYNSPLHF,TGTGCCAGTAGTGTGCAGGGTACTTATAATTCACCCCTCCACTTT
-,TRBV7-3,TRBJ1-1,once,CASSLIPGPNTEAFF,TGTGCCAGCAGCTTAATTCCAGGGCCGAACACTGAAGCTTTCTTT
-,TRBV11-3,TRBJ2-1,-,CASSLQWGSKYHEQFF,TGTGCCAGCAGCCTCCAATGGGGTAGCAAGTACCATGAGCAGTTCTTC
-,TRBV5-1,TRBJ2-2,-,CASSRLSPENTGELFF,TGCGCCAGCAGCCGTCTATCCCCAGAGAACACCGGGGAGCTGTTTTTT
-,TRBV5-1,TRBJ1-1,-,CASSATVNTEAFF,TGCGCCAGCAGCGCGACAGTGAACACTGAAGCTTTCTTT
-,TRBV7-9,TRBJ2-5,-,CASSLGLVGSETQYF,TGTGCCAGCAGCCTGGGTTTGGTGGGTTCAGAGACCCAGTACTTC
-,TRBV15,TRBJ1-1,once,CATSRRGDTEAFF,TGTGCCACCAGCAGGAGGGGGGACACTGAAGCTTTCTTT
TRBD1,TRBV18,TRBJ2-3,-,CASSPVISGTGRANTQYF,TGTGCCAGCTCACCAGTAATTTCCGGGACAGGGCGGGCAAATACGCAGTATTTT
-,TRBV28,TRBJ1-1,-,CASRLPNTEAFF,TGTGCCAGCAGATTACCCAACACTGAAGCTTTCTTT
TRBD1,TRBV10-2,TRBJ1-5,-,CASRETGGGQPQHF,TGCGCCAGCAGGGAGACAGGGGGCGGTCAGCCCCAGCATTTT
-,TRBV30,TRBJ1-5,-,CAWSPTDQPQHF,TGTGCCTGGAGTCCGACCGATCAGCCCCAGCATTTT
-,TRBV6-2/TRBV6-3,TRBJ2-7,once,CASSYLKGLWSEQYF,TGTGCCAGCAGTTACCTAAAGGGCCTGTGGAGCGAGCAGTACTTC
-,TRBV5-6,TRBJ2-3,-,CASSSRDQISTDTQYF,TGTGCCAGCAGCTCCCGGGACCAGATTAGCACAGATACGCAGTATTTT
TRBD2,TRBV9,TRBJ2-1,-,CASSPRAGGPSHEQFF,TGTGCCAGCAGCCCGCGAGCGGGAGGGCCTTCGCATGAGCAGTTCTTC
-,TRBV28,TRBJ2-1,-,CASTRVSAYNEQFF,TGTGCCAGCACCCGTGTTAGCGCTTACAATGAGCAGTTCTTC
TRBD1,TRBV5-5,TRBJ1-5,-,CASSLSVDRGNQPQHF,TGTGCCAGCAGCTTGTCCGTGGACAGGGGGAATCAGCCCCAGCATTTT
TRBD2,TRBV5-1,TRBJ2-7,-,CASSLAGGVSYEQYF,TGCGCCAGCAGCCTAGCGGGAGGGGTATCCTACGAGCAGTACTTC
-,TRBV27,TRBJ2-1,-,CASSFSPFSYNEQFF,TGTGCCAGCAGTTTCTCTCCTTTCTCCTACAATGAGCAGTTCTTC
TRBD2,TRBV7-3,TRBJ2-1,-,CASSELAGVGNEQFF,TGTGCCAGCAGCGAACTAGCGGGAGTAGGCAATGAGCAGTTCTTC
-,TRBV20-1,TRBJ1-3,-,CSARGGNTIYF,TGCAGTGCTAGAGGGGGAAACACCATATATTTT
-,TRBV27,TRBJ2-5,-,CASTQQGLAGETQYF,TGTGCCAGCACTCAACAGGGGCTAGCGGGAGAGACCCAGTACTTC
TRBD2,TRBV7-3,TRBJ2-1,-,CASSRGRADYNEQFF,TGTGCCAGCAGCCGCGGGAGGGCCGATTACAATGAGCAGTTCTTC
-,TRBV12-3/TRBV12-4,TRBJ2-1,-,CASSLVGARFF,TGTGCCAGCAGTTTAGTGGGAGCCAGGTTCTTC
TRBD1,TRBV9,TRBJ2-1,-,CASSGGTGGYNEQFF,TGTGCCAGCAGCGGGGGGACAGGGGGTTACAATGAGCAGTTCTTC
TRBD1,TRBV5-1,TRBJ2-2,-,CASTAGTGGTGELFF,TGCGCCAGCACTGCCGGGACAGGGGGCACCGGGGAGCTGTTTTTT
-,TRBV7-9,TRBJ2-7,-,CASSSSIYEQYF,TGTGCCAGCAGCTCATCTATCTACGAGCAGTACTTC
-,TRBV5-1,TRBJ2-2,-,CASSTRPGVNTGELFF,TGCGCCAGCAGCACCCGACCGGGAGTTAACACCGGGGAGCTGTTTTTT
-,TRBV19,TRBJ1-2,-,CASTMGRARGYTF,TGTGCCAGTACCATGGGGAGGGCGCGTGGCTACACCTTC
-,TRBV30,TRBJ2-2,-,CAWTPGSGPELFF,TGTGCCTGGACCCCGGGAAGTGGCCCGGAGCTGTTTTTT
-,TRBV28,TRBJ1-2,-,CASSQTPSYRGYTF,TGTGCCAGCAGCCAAACCCCCAGCTATAGAGGCTACACCTTC
TRBD1,TRBV5-1,TRBJ2-1,-,CASNPGTGNRNEQFF,TGCGCCAGCAATCCAGGGACAGGGAACCGGAATGAGCAGTTCTTC
-,TRBV28,TRBJ1-1,-,CASSLTETEAFF,TGTGCCAGCAGTTTAACAGAGACTGAAGCTTTCTTT
TRBD1,TRBV25-1,TRBJ2-7,once,CASSESIGTGSSYEQYF,TGTGCCAGCAGTGAATCTATCGGGACAGGGTCCTCCTACGAGCAGTACTTC
-,TRBV6-5,TRBJ2-6,-,CAGASGANVLTF,TGTGCCGGCGCCTCTGGGGCCAACGTCCTGACTTTC